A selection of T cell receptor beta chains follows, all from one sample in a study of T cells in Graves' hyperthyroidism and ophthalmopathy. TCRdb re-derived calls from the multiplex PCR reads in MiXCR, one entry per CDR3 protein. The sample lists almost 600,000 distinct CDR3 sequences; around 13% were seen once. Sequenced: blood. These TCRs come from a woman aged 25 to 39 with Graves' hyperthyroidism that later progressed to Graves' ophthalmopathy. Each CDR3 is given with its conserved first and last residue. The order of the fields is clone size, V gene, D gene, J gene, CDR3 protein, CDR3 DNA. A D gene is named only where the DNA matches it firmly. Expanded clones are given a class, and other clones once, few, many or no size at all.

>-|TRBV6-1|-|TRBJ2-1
CASSEAGFSPYNEQFF
TGTGCCAGCAGTGAAGCCGGGTTTAGCCCCTACAATGAGCAGTTCTTC
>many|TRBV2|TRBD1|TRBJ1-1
CASSRQGGGTEAFF
TGTGCCAGCAGCCGACAGGGAGGCGGCACTGAAGCTTTCTTT
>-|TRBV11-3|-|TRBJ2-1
CASSSTGGDNEQFF
TGTGCCAGCAGCTCCACGGGTGGGGACAATGAGCAGTTCTTC
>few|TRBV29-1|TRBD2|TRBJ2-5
CSGSGGGETQYF
TGCAGCGGCTCTGGGGGGGGGGAGACCCAGTACTTC
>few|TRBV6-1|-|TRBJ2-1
CASTWVWGDYNEQFF
TGTGCCAGCACATGGGTATGGGGGGACTACAATGAGCAGTTCTTC
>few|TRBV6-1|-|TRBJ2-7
CASTVSRSYEQYF
TGTGCCAGCACCGTAAGCAGGAGTTACGAGCAGTACTTC
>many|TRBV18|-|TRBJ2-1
CASSPEEDNEQFF
TGTGCCAGCTCACCAGAAGAGGACAATGAGCAGTTCTTC
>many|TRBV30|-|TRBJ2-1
CAWSVLADVEQFF
TGTGCCTGGAGTGTATTGGCCGACGTTGAGCAGTTCTTC
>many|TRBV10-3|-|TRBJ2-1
CAIGTISYNEQFF
TGTGCCATCGGCACTATTTCCTACAATGAGCAGTTCTTC
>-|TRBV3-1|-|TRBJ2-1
CASSQGSLGDNEQFF
TGTGCCAGCAGCCAGGGGTCGCTCGGCGACAATGAGCAGTTCTTC
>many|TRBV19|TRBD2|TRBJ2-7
CASSIEAGTSVSYEQYF
TGTGCCAGTAGTATCGAGGCCGGGACTAGCGTCTCCTACGAGCAGTACTTC
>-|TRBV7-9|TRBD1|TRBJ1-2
CASSGGGGGYTF
TGTGCCAGCAGCGGAGGAGGGGGCGGCTACACCTTC
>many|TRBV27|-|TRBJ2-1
CASNSLNSYNEQFF
TGTGCCAGCAATTCTCTAAACTCCTACAATGAGCAGTTCTTC
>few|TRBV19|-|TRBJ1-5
CASSMERLQPQHF
TGTGCCAGTAGTATGGAGCGATTGCAGCCCCAGCATTTT
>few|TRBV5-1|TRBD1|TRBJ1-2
CASSLDRGLNYGYTF
TGCGCCAGCAGCTTGGACAGGGGCCTTAACTATGGCTACACCTTC
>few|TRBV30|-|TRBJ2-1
CAWRGSGVQYNEQFF
TGTGCCTGGAGAGGGTCGGGGGTTCAATACAATGAGCAGTTCTTC
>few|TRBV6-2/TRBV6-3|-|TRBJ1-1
CASSYPEEAFF
TGTGCCAGCAGTTACCCCGAGGAGGCTTTCTTT
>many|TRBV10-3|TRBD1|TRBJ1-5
CAISGTGADQPQHF
TGTGCCATCAGTGGGACAGGGGCCGATCAGCCCCAGCATTTT
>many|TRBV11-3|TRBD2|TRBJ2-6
CASSSTSGLPVNVLTF
TGTGCCAGCAGCTCGACTAGCGGGCTTCCTGTCAACGTCCTGACTTTC
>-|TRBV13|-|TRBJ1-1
CASNRWGVNTEAFF
TGTGCCAGTAATAGATGGGGGGTAAACACTGAAGCTTTCTTT
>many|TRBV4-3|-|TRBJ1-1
CASSQALGGNTEAFF
TGCGCCAGCAGCCAAGCTCTTGGGGGCAACACTGAAGCTTTCTTT
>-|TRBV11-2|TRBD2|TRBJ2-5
CATPTSGRLETQYF
TGTGCCACCCCGACTAGCGGGAGGTTAGAGACCCAGTACTTC
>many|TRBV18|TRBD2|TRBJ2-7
CASSPPSGTYEQYF
TGTGCCAGCAGCCCCCCAAGCGGGACTTACGAGCAGTACTTC
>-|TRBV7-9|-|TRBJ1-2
CASRQNGIPNGYTF
TGTGCCAGCAGACAGAACGGGATTCCTAATGGCTACACCTTC
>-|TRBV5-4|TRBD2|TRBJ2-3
CASSRNPTSGTSTDTQYF
TGTGCCAGCAGCCGTAACCCGACTAGCGGGACTAGCACAGATACGCAGTATTTT
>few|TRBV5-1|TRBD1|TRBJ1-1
CASSFRTGGRNTEAFF
TGCGCCAGCAGCTTTCGTACAGGGGGAAGAAACACTGAAGCTTTCTTT
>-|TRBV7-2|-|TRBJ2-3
CASSSNSPGSGTQYF
TGTGCCAGCAGCTCCAATTCCCCAGGATCCGGCACGCAGTATTTT
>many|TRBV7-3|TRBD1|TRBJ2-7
CASSYGQGRFEQYF
TGTGCCAGCAGCTACGGACAGGGCCGGTTCGAGCAGTACTTC
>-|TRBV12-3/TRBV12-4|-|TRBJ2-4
CASSSGPRELTKNIQYF
TGTGCCAGCAGTTCGGGGCCTCGGGAGCTGACCAAAAACATTCAGTACTTC
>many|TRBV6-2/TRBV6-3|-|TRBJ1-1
CASIWAGGNTEAFF
TGTGCCAGCATTTGGGCAGGTGGGAACACTGAAGCTTTCTTT
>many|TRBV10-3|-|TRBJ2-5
CAIRNRDGETQYF
TGTGCCATCAGAAACAGGGACGGAGAGACCCAGTACTTC